This T cell receptor beta chain was identified during a study of sequential checkpoint blockade in melanoma. Background on the study: TCRβ was sequenced from DNA of approximately 91 pretreatment tumors. Around 21 patients had matched tumor biopsies before treatment and at week 13 after nivolumab or ipilimumab alone. Study-wide results and caveats: For nivolumab-first patients, baseline tumor clonality was associated with response.

Specified treatment: randomized to nivolumab then ipilimumab (arm A) or the reverse (arm B). DNA-damaging chemotherapy had not been given to any patient beforehand. Data came from immunoSEQ multiplex PCR; TCRdb stores just in-frame clones and leaves some out. The sample yields 20,000 to 25,000 clones, 25% to 35% seen once. Trimming at V came to 4 bases and at J to 7 bases, leaving 6 bases not matched to a gene. Germline assignment: CDR1 SGHNT and CDR2 YENEEA. The CDR3 consists of 14 residues. This clone was seen at least ten times. The antigen is unknown. The receptor was derived from a human donor with melanoma. This specimen was tumor tissue (inferred from file names), taken from a patient given nivolumab and ipilimumab in sequence. The genes are TRBV11-3 and TRBJ1-5; 8 nucleotides match TRBD1. The CDR3 sequence: CASSSDRGGQPQHF. CDR3 nucleotide sequence: TGTGCCAGCAGCTCAGACAGGGGAGGCCAGCCCCAGCATTTT. The variable domain in full, with the rest retrieved from reference TRBV11-3 and TRBJ1-5, is EAGVVQSPRYKIIEKKQPVAFWCNPISGHNTLYWYLQNLGQGPELLIRYENEEAVDDSQLPKDRFSAERLKGVDSTLKIQPAELGDSAVYLCASSSDRGGQPQHFGDGTRLSIL.